A selection of T cell receptor beta chains follows, all from one sample in a study of post-analysis software for immune sequencing data. TCRdb used MiXCR to reprocess the PCR reads, holding one entry per CDR3 protein. The profile covers 550,000 to 700,000 distinct CDR3 sequences, with 40% to 50% appearing a single time and under 2% taken by the ten largest. The sample was blood. The source is a girl between 5 and 17 years old with multiple sclerosis. Each CDR3 is given with its conserved first and last residue. The D gene is left open where the match is weak. Not all rows give a size; the values are once, few, many and, for expanded clones, a class.

size	V	J	D	CDR3	DNA
-	TRBV6-6	TRBJ2-6	-	CASIQGGVRGANVLTF	TGTGCCAGCATCCAAGGGGGTGTCCGAGGGGCCAACGTCCTGACTTTC
few	TRBV12-3/TRBV12-4	TRBJ2-3	TRBD1	CASSRGQASDTQYF	TGTGCCAGCAGCCGGGGACAGGCTTCAGATACGCAGTATTTT
few	TRBV19	TRBJ2-7	-	CASSTTSYEQYF	TGTGCCAGTTCGACAACCTCCTACGAGCAGTACTTC
few	TRBV6-5	TRBJ1-1	-	CASSYTGRGRAEAFF	TGTGCCAGCAGTTACACCGGAAGGGGCAGAGCTGAAGCTTTCTTT
once	TRBV7-2	TRBJ1-2	-	CASSLEGGRPYGYTF	TGTGCCAGCAGCTTAGAGGGGGGCCGTCCCTATGGCTACACCTTC
-	TRBV12-3/TRBV12-4	TRBJ1-1	-	CASSFSVNTEAFF	TGTGCCAGCAGTTTTAGTGTGAACACTGAAGCTTTCTTT
few	TRBV12-3/TRBV12-4	TRBJ2-7	TRBD1	CASSPNRGASYEQYF	TGTGCCAGCAGTCCAAACAGGGGAGCCTCCTACGAGCAGTACTTC
few	TRBV4-1	TRBJ2-7	-	CASSQEGSWTYEQYF	TGCGCCAGCAGCCAAGAGGGTAGCTGGACATACGAGCAGTACTTC
few	TRBV20-1	TRBJ2-7	-	CSARWGNEQYF	TGCAGTGCTAGATGGGGGAACGAGCAGTACTTC
-	TRBV12-3/TRBV12-4	TRBJ2-1	TRBD2	CASRGLAYNEQFF	TGTGCCAGCAGGGGACTAGCCTACAATGAGCAGTTCTTC
-	TRBV10-2	TRBJ2-1	-	CASSDTRSSYNEQFF	TGCGCCAGCAGTGATACGCGGAGCTCCTACAATGAGCAGTTCTTC
-	TRBV7-9	TRBJ1-6	TRBD1	CASDGTGRAPLHF	TGTGCCAGCGACGGGACAGGGAGGGCACCCCTCCACTTT
-	TRBV7-9	TRBJ2-6	-	CASSYQVGANVLTF	TGTGCCAGCAGCTATCAGGTTGGGGCCAACGTCCTGACTTTC
few	TRBV12-3/TRBV12-4	TRBJ2-3	-	CASSNRDTQYF	TGTGCCAGCAGTAACAGAGATACGCAGTATTTT
many	TRBV7-2	TRBJ2-7	-	CVGQRARGYEQYF	TGTGTCGGACAAAGGGCGCGGGGCTACGAGCAGTACTTC
-	TRBV5-1	TRBJ2-4	TRBD1	CASSLLARDRVIQYF	TGCGCCAGCAGCTTGTTGGCCCGGGACAGGGTCATTCAGTACTTC
-	TRBV5-6	TRBJ2-3	TRBD1	CASSLLGQASTDTQYF	TGTGCCAGCAGCTTGTTGGGACAGGCTAGCACAGATACGCAGTATTTT
-	TRBV5-5	TRBJ2-7	TRBD1	CASSSSGTGYYEQYF	TGTGCCAGCAGCTCCTCCGGGACAGGTTACTACGAGCAGTACTTC
-	TRBV5-1	TRBJ2-7	TRBD2	CASSLYAGDSYEQYF	TGCGCCAGCAGCTTGTATGCGGGGGACTCCTACGAGCAGTACTTC
-	TRBV12-3/TRBV12-4	TRBJ2-7	-	CASSWAGEQYF	TGTGCCAGCAGTTGGGCCGGCGAGCAGTACTTC
-	TRBV20-1	TRBJ2-1	-	CSAGPDDSYNEQFF	TGCAGTGCAGGGCCGGACGACTCCTACAATGAGCAGTTCTTC
-	TRBV7-9	TRBJ2-4	-	CASSPRPREGKNIQYF	TGTGCCAGCAGCCCTCGACCGCGGGAAGGCAAAAACATTCAGTACTTC
-	TRBV27	TRBJ2-7	TRBD2	CASSQEPGTSGYEQYF	TGTGCCAGCAGCCAAGAACCCGGGACTAGCGGCTACGAGCAGTACTTC
-	TRBV29-1	TRBJ2-3	TRBD2	CSVERTSRGDTQYF	TGCAGCGTTGAGCGGACTAGTCGGGGAGATACGCAGTATTTT
few	TRBV5-1	TRBJ1-2	-	CASRDRDALGGYTF	TGCGCCAGCCGAGACCGGGACGCCCTAGGAGGCTACACCTTC
-	TRBV6-5	TRBJ2-7	-	CASSLQGFYEQYF	TGTGCCAGCAGCTTACAGGGTTTCTACGAGCAGTACTTC
-	TRBV27	TRBJ2-6	-	CASSLSGAEGANVLTF	TGTGCCAGCAGTTTATCAGGGGCAGAAGGGGCCAACGTCCTGACTTTC
few	TRBV7-9	TRBJ2-3	TRBD2	CASSLVRLAADTQYF	TGTGCCAGCAGCTTAGTAAGACTAGCGGCAGATACGCAGTATTTT
-	TRBV7-6	TRBJ2-3	-	CASSQAAGPLTDTQYF	TGTGCCAGCAGCCAAGCGGCGGGACCTCTCACAGATACGCAGTATTTT
few	TRBV12-3/TRBV12-4	TRBJ2-7	TRBD1	CASSSDRETYEQYF	TGTGCCAGCAGTTCGGACAGGGAGACCTACGAGCAGTACTTC
-	TRBV28	TRBJ1-2	-	CASTGGANYGYTF	TGTGCCAGCACCGGGGGAGCTAACTATGGCTACACCTTC
-	TRBV7-6	TRBJ2-1	-	CASSVGTQGEQFF	TGTGCCAGCAGCGTTGGGACTCAAGGGGAGCAGTTCTTC
-	TRBV29-1	TRBJ2-1	-	CSVDGKFF	TGCAGCGTGGACGGGAAGTTCTTC
-	TRBV29-1	TRBJ2-5	TRBD2	CSVGGLAAPQTQYF	TGCAGCGTTGGTGGGCTAGCGGCGCCCCAGACCCAGTACTTC
few	TRBV10-3	TRBJ2-7	TRBD1	CAISTGETYEQYF	TGTGCCATCTCGACAGGGGAAACCTACGAGCAGTACTTC